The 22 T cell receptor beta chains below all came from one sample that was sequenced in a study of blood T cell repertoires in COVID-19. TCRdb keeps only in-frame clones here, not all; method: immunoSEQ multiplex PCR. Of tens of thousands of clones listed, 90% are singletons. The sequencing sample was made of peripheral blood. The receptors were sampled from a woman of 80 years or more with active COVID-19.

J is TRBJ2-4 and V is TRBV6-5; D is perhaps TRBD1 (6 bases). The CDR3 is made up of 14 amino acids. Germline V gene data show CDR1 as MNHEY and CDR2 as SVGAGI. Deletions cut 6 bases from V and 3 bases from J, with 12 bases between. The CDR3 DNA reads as TGTGCCAGCAGGCCCGAGGGACACAAAAACATTCAGTACTTC. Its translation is CASRPEGHKNIQYF.

DNA for the CDR3: TGTGCCAGCAGCTTAGTTACAGGGAGCGAGCAGTACGTC. It encodes CASSLVTGSEQYV. The gene calls are TRBV7-6 and TRBJ2-7, with a possible D match to TRBD1 (6 bases). Per the germline V gene, CDR1 is SGHVS and CDR2 is FNYEAQ. Trimming took off 1 base at V and 6 bases at J, with 10 bases between the two ends. The CDR3 totals 13 residues.

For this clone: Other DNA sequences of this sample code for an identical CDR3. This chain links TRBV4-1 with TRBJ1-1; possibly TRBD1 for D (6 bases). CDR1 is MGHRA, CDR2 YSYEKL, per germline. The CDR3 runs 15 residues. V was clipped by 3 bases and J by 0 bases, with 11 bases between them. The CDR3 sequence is CASSQGGQMNTEAFF. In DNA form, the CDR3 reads TGCGCCAGCAGCCAGGGCGGACAGATGAACACTGAAGCTTTCTTT.

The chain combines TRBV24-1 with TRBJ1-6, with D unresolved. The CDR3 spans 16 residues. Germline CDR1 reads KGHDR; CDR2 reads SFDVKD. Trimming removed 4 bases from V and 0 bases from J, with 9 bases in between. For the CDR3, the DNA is TGTGCCACCAGTGACTCCCGAGGCTCCTATAATTCACCCCTCCACTTT. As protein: CATSDSRGSYNSPLHF.

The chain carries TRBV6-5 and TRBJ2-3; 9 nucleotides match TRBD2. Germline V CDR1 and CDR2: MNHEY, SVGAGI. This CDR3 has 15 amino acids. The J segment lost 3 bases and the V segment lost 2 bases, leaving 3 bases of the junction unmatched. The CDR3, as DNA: TGTGCCAGCAGTTACAGTAGCGGGGGTACAGATACGCAGTATTTT. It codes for CASSYSSGGTDTQYF.

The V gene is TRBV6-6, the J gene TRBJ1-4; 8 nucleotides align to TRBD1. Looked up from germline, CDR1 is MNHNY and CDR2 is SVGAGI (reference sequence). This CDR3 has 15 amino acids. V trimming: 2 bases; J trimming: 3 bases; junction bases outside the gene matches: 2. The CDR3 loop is CASSYGQGSNEKLFF. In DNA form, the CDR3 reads TGTGCCAGCAGTTACGGACAGGGATCTAATGAAAAACTGTTTTTT.

CDR3 sequence: CAISDSGTVSGNTIYF. In nucleotides, the CDR3 is TGTGCCATCAGTGACTCGGGGACAGTCTCTGGAAACACCATATATTTT. The chain recombines TRBV10-3 with TRBJ1-3; 7 bases align to TRBD1. In germline, CDR1 is ENHRY, CDR2 SYGVKD. The CDR3 totals 16 residues. Trimming cost V 3 bases and J 0 bases; bases outside gene matches: 5.

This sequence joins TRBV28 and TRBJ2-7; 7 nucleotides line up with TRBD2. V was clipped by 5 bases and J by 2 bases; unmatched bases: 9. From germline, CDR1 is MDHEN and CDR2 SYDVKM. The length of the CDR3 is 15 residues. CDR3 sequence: CASSPGGRVTYEQYF. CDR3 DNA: TGTGCCAGCAGTCCGGGGGGACGGGTCACCTACGAGCAGTACTTC.

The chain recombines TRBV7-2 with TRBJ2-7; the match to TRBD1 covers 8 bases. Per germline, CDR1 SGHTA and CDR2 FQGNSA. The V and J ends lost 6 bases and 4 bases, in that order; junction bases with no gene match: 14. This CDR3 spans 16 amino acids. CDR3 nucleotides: TGTGCCAGCAGTACTCAGGGGGCGGCTGTTGGGTACGAGCAGTACTTC. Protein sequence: CASSTQGAAVGYEQYF.

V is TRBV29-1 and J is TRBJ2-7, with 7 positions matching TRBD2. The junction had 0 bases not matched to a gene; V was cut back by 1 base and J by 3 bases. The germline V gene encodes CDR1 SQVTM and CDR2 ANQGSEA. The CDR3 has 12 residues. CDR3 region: CSVEASGYEQYF. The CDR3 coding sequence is TGCAGCGTTGAAGCTAGCGGCTACGAGCAGTACTTC.

CDR3 DNA sequence: TGTGCCAGCAGGCACACAGGAAACACAGATACGCAGTATTTT. The encoded protein is CASRHTGNTDTQYF. The chain is built from TRBV3-1 (or the pseudogene TRBV3-2) and TRBJ2-3, with a possible D match to TRBD1 (5 bases). V was shortened by 6 bases and J by 2 bases, with 12 bases between the two germline ends. The germline CDR1 and CDR2 sequences are LGHDT and YNNKEL (reference sequence). CDR3 length: 14 residues.

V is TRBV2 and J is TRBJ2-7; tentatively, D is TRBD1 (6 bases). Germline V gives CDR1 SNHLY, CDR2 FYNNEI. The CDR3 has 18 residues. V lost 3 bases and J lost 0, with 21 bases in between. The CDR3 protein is CASSDPVLGAKSSYEQYV. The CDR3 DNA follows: TGTGCCAGCAGTGACCCCGTTCTGGGGGCCAAGAGCTCCTACGAGCAGTACGTC.

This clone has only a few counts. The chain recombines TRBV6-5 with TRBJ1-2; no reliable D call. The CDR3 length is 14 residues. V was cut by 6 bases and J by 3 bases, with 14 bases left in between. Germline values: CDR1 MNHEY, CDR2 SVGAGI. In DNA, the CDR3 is TGTGCCAGCAGCCGGATCTCCGGGGACTATGGCTACACCTTC. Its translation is CASSRISGDYGYTF.

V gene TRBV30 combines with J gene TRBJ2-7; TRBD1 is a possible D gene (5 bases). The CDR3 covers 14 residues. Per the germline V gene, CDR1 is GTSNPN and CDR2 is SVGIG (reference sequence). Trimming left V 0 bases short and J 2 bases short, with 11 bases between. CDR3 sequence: CAWSVPGPAYEQYF. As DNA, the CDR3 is TGTGCCTGGAGTGTACCAGGGCCCGCCTACGAGCAGTACTTC.

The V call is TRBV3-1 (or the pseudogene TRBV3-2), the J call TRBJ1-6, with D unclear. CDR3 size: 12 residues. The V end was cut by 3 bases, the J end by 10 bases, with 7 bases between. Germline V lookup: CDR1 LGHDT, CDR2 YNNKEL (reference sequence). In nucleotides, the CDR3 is TGTGCCAGCAGCCAGGTTGGCTCACCCCTCCACTTT. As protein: CASSQVGSPLHF.

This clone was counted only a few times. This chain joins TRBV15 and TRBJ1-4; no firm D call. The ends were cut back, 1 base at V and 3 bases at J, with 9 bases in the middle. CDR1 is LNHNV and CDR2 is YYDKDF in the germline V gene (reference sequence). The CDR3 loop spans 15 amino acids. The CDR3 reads CATSRARRSNEKLFF. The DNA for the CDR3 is TGTGCCACCAGCAGAGCAAGGCGGTCTAATGAAAAACTGTTTTTT.

CDR3 sequence: CASSDSAGGTQYF. Here the CDR3 DNA reads TGTGCCAGCAGTGATAGCGCGGGAGGGACCCAGTACTTC. The chain recombines TRBV6-1 with TRBJ2-5; 8 bases match TRBD2. This CDR3 is built from 13 residues. Germline V gene lookup returns CDR1 MNHNS and CDR2 SASEGT. With V trimmed by 3 bases and J by 7 bases, 4 bases remained unmatched.

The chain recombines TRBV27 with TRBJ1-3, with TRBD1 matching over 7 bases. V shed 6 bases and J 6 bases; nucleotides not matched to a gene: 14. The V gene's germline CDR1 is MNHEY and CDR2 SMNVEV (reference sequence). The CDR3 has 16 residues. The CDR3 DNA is TGTGCCAGCAGAAAGCCCTCCAGGACAGGCGAAAACACCATATATTTT. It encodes CASRKPSRTGENTIYF.

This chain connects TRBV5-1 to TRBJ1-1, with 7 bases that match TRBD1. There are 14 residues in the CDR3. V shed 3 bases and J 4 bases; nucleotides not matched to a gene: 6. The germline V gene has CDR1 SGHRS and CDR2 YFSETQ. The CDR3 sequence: CASSSTQGGTEAFF. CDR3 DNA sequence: TGCGCCAGCAGCTCGACCCAGGGGGGCACTGAAGCTTTCTTT.

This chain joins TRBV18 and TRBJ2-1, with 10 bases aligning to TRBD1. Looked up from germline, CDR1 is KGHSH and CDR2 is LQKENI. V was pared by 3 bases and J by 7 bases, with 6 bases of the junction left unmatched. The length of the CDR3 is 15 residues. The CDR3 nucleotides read TGTGCCAGCTCACCGGGACAGGGGACGGGGAATGAGCAGTTCTTC. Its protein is CASSPGQGTGNEQFF.

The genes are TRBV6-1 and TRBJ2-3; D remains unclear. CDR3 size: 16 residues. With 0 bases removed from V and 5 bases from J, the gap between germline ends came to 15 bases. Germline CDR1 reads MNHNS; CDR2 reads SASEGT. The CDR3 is CASSEALGLGVDTQYF. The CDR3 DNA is TGTGCCAGCAGTGAAGCGCTCGGCCTCGGAGTAGATACGCAGTATTTT.

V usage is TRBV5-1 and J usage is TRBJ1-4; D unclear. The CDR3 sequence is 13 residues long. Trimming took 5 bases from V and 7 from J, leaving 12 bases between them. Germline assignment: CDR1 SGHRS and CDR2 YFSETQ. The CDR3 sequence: CASRTYSSEKLFF. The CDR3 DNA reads TGCGCCAGCAGAACGTATTCCAGTGAAAAACTGTTTTTT.